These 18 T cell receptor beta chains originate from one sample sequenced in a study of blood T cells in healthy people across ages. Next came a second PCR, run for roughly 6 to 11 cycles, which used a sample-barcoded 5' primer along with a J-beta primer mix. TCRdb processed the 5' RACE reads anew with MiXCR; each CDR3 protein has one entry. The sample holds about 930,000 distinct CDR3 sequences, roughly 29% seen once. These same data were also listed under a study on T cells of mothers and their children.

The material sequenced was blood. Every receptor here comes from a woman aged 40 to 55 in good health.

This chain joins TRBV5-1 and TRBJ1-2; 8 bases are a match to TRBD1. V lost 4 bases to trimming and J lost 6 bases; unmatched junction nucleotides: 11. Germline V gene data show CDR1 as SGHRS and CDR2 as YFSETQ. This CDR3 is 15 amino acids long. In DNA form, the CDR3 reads TGCGCCAGCAGCCAAAACGGACAGGGAGCGGATGGCTACACCTTC. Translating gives CASSQNGQGADGYTF.

The CDR3 loop is CASSPGTGGPNEQYF. The CDR3 DNA follows: TGTGCCAGCTCACCGGGGACAGGGGGCCCAAACGAGCAGTACTTC. The chain uses TRBV18 and TRBJ2-7; 12 nucleotides agree with TRBD1. V gave up 3 bases and J gave up 5 bases; unmatched junction bases: 5. Germline CDR1 and CDR2: KGHSH and LQKENI. This CDR3 region has 15 residues.

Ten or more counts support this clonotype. This CDR3 reads CASSLGGGETDTQYF. CDR3 DNA: TGTGCCAGCAGTTTAGGCGGGGGGGAAACAGATACGCAGTATTTT. The chain is built from TRBV28 and TRBJ2-3; TRBD2 aligns across 9 bases. This CDR3 comprises 15 residues. Germline CDR1 and CDR2: MDHEN and SYDVKM. The ends lost 2 bases at V and 3 bases at J; junction bases unmatched: 3.

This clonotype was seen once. Written as DNA, the CDR3 is TGCAGCGTTGAAACCCAAATGGCCGGGGAGCTGTTTTTT. Translation: CSVETQMAGELFF. The chain links TRBV29-1 to TRBJ2-2; the D is unclear. V was trimmed by 2 bases and J by 6 bases, leaving 10 bases between them. The CDR3 loop spans 13 amino acids. Per germline, CDR1 SQVTM and CDR2 ANQGSEA.

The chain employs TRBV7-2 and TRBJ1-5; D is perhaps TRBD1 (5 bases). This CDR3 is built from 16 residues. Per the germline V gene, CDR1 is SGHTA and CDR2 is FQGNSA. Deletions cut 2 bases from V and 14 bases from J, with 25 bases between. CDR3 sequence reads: CASSLSRGDMGGPKHF. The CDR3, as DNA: TGTGCCAGCAGCTTATCTCGGGGTGATATGGGGGGACCGAAGCATTTT.

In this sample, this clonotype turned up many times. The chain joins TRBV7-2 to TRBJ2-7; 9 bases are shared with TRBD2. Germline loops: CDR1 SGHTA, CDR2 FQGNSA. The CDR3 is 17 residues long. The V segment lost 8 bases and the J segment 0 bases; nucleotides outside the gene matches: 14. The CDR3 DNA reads TGTGCCAGCGCCACGGGGGGAAGCGGGGGGAGCTCCTACGAGCAGTACTTC. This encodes CASATGGSGGSSYEQYF.

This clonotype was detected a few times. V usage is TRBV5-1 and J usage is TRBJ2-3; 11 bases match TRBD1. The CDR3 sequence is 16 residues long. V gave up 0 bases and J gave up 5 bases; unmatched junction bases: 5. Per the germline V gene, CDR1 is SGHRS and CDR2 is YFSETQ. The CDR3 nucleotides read TGCGCCAGCAGCTTGGGGCGGACAGGGGGCGGAGATACGCAGTATTTT. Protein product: CASSLGRTGGGDTQYF.

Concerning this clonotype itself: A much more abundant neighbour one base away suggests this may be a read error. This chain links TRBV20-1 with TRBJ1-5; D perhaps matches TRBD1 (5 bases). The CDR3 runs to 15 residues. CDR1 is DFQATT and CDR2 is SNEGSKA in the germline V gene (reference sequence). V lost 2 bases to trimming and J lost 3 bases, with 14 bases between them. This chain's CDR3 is CSARSGAAPNQPQHF. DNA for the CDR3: TGCAGTGCTAGATCCGGGGCAGCGCCCAATCAGCCCCAGCATTTT.

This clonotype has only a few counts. The CDR3 is CASSVTGTGFNTGELFF. The DNA for the CDR3 is TGTGCCAGCAGCGTCACCGGGACAGGCTTTAACACCGGGGAGCTGTTTTTT. This chain joins TRBV9 and TRBJ2-2, with 8 positions matching TRBD1. In germline, CDR1 is SGDLS, CDR2 YYNGEE. The CDR3 covers 17 residues. The V gene end was trimmed by 2 bases and the J gene end by 2 bases; junction bases not matched to a gene: 8.

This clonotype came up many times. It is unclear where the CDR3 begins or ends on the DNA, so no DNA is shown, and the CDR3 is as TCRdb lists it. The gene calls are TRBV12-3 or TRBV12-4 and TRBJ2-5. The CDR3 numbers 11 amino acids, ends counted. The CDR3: CASSFLETQYF.

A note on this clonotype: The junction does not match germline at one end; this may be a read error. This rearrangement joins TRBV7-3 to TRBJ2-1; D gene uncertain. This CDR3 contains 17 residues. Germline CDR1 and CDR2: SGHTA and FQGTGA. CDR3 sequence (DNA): TGTGCCAGCAGCTTAACCCCTCAGGTAGGCTCCCACAATGAGCAGTTCTTC. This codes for CASSLTPQVGSHNEQFF.

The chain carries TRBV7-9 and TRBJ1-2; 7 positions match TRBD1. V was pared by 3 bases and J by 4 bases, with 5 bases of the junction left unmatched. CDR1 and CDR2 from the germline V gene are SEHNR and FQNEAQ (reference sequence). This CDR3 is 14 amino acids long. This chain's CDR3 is CASSLTGPLYGYTF. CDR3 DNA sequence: TGTGCCAGCAGCTTGACAGGGCCCCTCTATGGCTACACCTTC.

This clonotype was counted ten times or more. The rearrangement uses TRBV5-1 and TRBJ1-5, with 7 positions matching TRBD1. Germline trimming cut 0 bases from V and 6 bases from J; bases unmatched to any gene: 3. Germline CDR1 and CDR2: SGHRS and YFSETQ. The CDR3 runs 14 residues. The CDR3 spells CASSLDRGGQPQHF. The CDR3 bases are TGCGCCAGCAGCTTGGACAGGGGCGGTCAGCCCCAGCATTTT.

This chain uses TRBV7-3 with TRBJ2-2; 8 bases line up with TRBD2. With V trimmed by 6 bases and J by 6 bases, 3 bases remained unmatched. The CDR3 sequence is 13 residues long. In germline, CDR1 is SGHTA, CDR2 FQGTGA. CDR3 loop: CASSSGGAGELFF. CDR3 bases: TGTGCCAGCAGTTCCGGGGGGGCCGGGGAGCTGTTTTTT.

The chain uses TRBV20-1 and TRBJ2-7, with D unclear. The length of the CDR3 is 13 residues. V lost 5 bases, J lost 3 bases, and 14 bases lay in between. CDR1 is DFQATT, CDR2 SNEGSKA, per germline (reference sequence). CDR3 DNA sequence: TGCAGTGCTCCTTCGTTCAAGGGCTACGAGCAGTACTTC. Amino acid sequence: CSAPSFKGYEQYF.

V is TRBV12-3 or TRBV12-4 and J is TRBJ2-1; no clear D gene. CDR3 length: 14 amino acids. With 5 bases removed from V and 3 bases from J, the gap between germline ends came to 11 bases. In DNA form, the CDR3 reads TGTGCCAGCAGTCCAGGTAACGTCTACAATGAGCAGTTCTTC. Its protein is CASSPGNVYNEQFF.

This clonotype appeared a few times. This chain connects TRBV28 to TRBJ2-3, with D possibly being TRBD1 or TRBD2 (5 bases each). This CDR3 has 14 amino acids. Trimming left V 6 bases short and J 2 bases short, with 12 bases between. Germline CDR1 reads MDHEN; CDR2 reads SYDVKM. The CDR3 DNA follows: TGTGCCAGCAGGTCGATGGGGGACACAGATACGCAGTATTTT. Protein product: CASRSMGDTDTQYF.

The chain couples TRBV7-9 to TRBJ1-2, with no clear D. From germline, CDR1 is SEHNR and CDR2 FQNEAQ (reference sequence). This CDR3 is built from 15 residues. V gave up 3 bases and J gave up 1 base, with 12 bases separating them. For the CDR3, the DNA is TGTGCCAGCAGCTTCAACCAAAAGATTAACTATGGCTACACCTTC. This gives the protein CASSFNQKINYGYTF.